Below are 12 T cell receptor beta chains sequenced from a single sample in a study of blood T cell repertoires in COVID-19. Assay: immunoSEQ multiplex PCR; the TCRdb copy retains only in-frame clones and omits some. In the table there are approximately 390,000 clones, 90% of which are singletons. Sequences were obtained from peripheral blood. The source is a young man with active or convalescent COVID-19.

This clone has a handful of counts. The chain joins TRBV27 to TRBJ1-2; 7 bases are shared with TRBD1. CDR3 length: 14 amino acids. From germline, CDR1 is MNHEY and CDR2 SMNVEV (reference sequence). J lost 4 bases, V lost 6 bases, and 8 bases had no gene match. CDR3 sequence: CASSNLGDSYGYTF. The CDR3 nucleotides read TGTGCCAGCAGCAACTTAGGGGACAGCTATGGCTACACCTTC.

The sample holds one count of this clone. V usage is TRBV18 and J usage is TRBJ2-7; 8 positions agree with TRBD2. From germline, CDR1 is KGHSH and CDR2 LQKENI. This CDR3 is built from 15 residues. Trimming removed 5 bases from V and 7 bases from J; junction bases left unmatched: 13. The CDR3 reads CASSSTGTRGGEQYF. In DNA form, the CDR3 reads TGTGCCAGCTCATCAACCGGGACTAGGGGTGGGGAGCAGTACTTC.

The V call is TRBV2, the J call TRBJ1-6; 9 bases map to TRBD1. V was pared by 9 bases and J by 9 bases, with 6 bases of the junction left unmatched. Germline V lookup: CDR1 SNHLY, CDR2 FYNNEI. The CDR3 runs 13 residues. The CDR3 region is CASRTGAPSPLHF. In DNA, the CDR3 is TGTGCCAGTCGGACAGGGGCCCCTTCACCCCTCCACTTT.

The chain carries TRBV4-3 and TRBJ2-2, with D possibly being TRBD2 (5 bases). Germline values: CDR1 LGHNA, CDR2 YSLEER. This CDR3 contains 18 residues. V was clipped by 0 bases and J by 4 bases, with 18 bases between them. The CDR3 nucleotides are TGCGCCAGCAGCCAAGACATCCTGGGTGAACGGGGCACCGGGGAGCTGTTTTTT. Translation: CASSQDILGERGTGELFF.

CDR3 loop: CASSRDRGYSEAFF. The DNA of the CDR3 is TGTGCCAGCAGCCGGGACAGGGGGTACTCTGAAGCTTTCTTT. The chain combines TRBV6-5 with TRBJ1-1; TRBD1 agrees at 11 bases. The CDR3 is made up of 14 amino acids. V lost 6 bases to trimming and J lost 6 bases; unmatched junction nucleotides: 6. Germline CDR1 and CDR2: MNHEY and SVGAGI.

This clone came up once. This chain connects TRBV6-2 or TRBV6-3 to TRBJ2-7, with 8 bases that match TRBD2. The CDR3 runs 15 residues. The trim removed 5 bases at V and 2 bases at J, leaving 8 bases unmatched. Germline CDR1 and CDR2: MNHEY and SVGEGT. The CDR3 sequence: CASSLPGLVTYEQYF. The CDR3 DNA sequence: TGTGCCAGCAGTCTGCCGGGACTAGTGACCTACGAGCAGTACTTC.

The J gene is TRBJ1-1, the V gene TRBV29-1; possibly TRBD1 for D (6 bases). There are 15 residues in the CDR3. Trimming removed 7 bases at V and 2 bases at J, with 20 bases between. The germline gives CDR1 SQVTM, CDR2 ANQGSEA. DNA for the CDR3: TGCAGCGCTGGGGGGGGGCTACGGCCTAACACTGAAGCTTTCTTT. It is translated as CSAGGGLRPNTEAFF.

The chain uses TRBV28 and TRBJ1-4; D not resolved. Trimming removed 5 bases from V and 2 bases from J, with 21 bases in between. CDR3 size: 18 residues. Looked up from germline, CDR1 is MDHEN and CDR2 is SYDVKM. For the CDR3, the DNA is TGTGCCAGCAGTCCTATTAGTGAGAGGGTGTGGACTAATGAAAAACTGTTTTTT. It encodes CASSPISERVWTNEKLFF.

The DNA of the CDR3 is TGTGCCAGCAGTGTTGGACAGGGTAGCTCCTACAATGAGCAGTTCTTC. Amino acid sequence: CASSVGQGSSYNEQFF. J is TRBJ2-1 and V is TRBV6-1, with TRBD1 matching 8 bases. CDR1 MNHNS and CDR2 SASEGT come from the germline V gene. V dropped 4 bases and J dropped 0; count of bases not matched to a gene: 5. This CDR3 contains 16 residues.

The chain joins TRBV18 to TRBJ1-2; D might be TRBD1 (5 bases). The V gene lost 6 bases and the J gene lost 4 bases, with 18 bases spanning the gap. Germline V gives CDR1 KGHSH, CDR2 LQKENI. This CDR3 is 15 amino acids long. CDR3 loop: CASSRPQGDSYGYTF. CDR3 nucleotide sequence: TGTGCCAGCTCGCGTCCCCAAGGGGATAGCTATGGCTACACCTTC.

The J gene is TRBJ1-1, the V gene TRBV19; D may be TRBD1 (5 bases). Per the germline V gene, CDR1 is LNHDA and CDR2 is SQIVND (reference sequence). There are 11 residues in the CDR3. Between the trimmed V and J ends, which lost 10 bases and 3 bases, there was a span of 9 bases. The CDR3 here is CATKGYTEAFF. For the CDR3, the DNA is TGTGCCACCAAGGGGTACACTGAAGCTTTCTTT. Together with reference TRBV19 and TRBJ1-1, the CDR3 gives the full variable domain: DGGITQSPKYLFRKEGQNVTLSCEQNLNHDAMYWYRQDPGQGLRLIYYSQIVNDFQKGDIAEGYSVSREKKESFPLTVTSAQKNPTAFYLCATKGYTEAFFGQGTRLTVV.

V is TRBV28 and J is TRBJ1-3, with TRBD1 matching over 8 bases. The CDR3 runs to 14 residues. Germline lookup yields CDR1 MDHEN and CDR2 SYDVKM. Unmatched junction bases numbered 3, after V lost 6 bases and J lost 2 bases. In nucleotides, the CDR3 is TGTGCCAGCAGCACGACAGGGGCTGGAAACACCATATATTTT. Protein sequence: CASSTTGAGNTIYF.